The 22 T cell receptor beta chains given below trace back to one sample, sequenced in a study of blood T cell repertoires in COVID-19. Sequencing was performed with immunoSEQ multiplex PCR; in TCRdb, only in-frame clones are kept and a portion is missing. The data show around 110,000 clones, with approximately 84% seen just once and around 7.6% held by the top ten. Sequencing input: peripheral blood. The receptors shown here come from a man between 65 and 79 years old with active or convalescent COVID-19.

This clone has just a few counts. The V and J genes are TRBV30 and TRBJ1-5; 11 positions match TRBD1. The V gene's germline CDR1 is GTSNPN and CDR2 SVGIG (reference sequence). J lost 5 bases, V lost 1 base, and 10 bases had no gene match. The CDR3 has 17 amino acids. CDR3 sequence (DNA): TGTGCCTGGAGTGGGGGCTACGGGACAGGGGGGCATCAGCCCCAGCATTTT. It is translated as CAWSGGYGTGGHQPQHF.

The V gene is TRBV9, the J gene TRBJ1-1; no firm D call. The CDR3 contains 15 residues. Trimming cost V 2 bases and J 4 bases, with 15 bases left between them. Germline-derived CDR1 and CDR2 are SGDLS and YYNGEE. This CDR3 reads CASSVNQRFGTEAFF. CDR3 bases: TGTGCCAGCAGCGTCAATCAGAGGTTTGGCACTGAAGCTTTCTTT.

The chain employs TRBV6-5 and TRBJ2-3, with D possibly TRBD2 on 6 matching bases. Per germline, CDR1 MNHEY and CDR2 SVGAGI. Deletions cut 6 bases from V and 5 bases from J, with 18 bases between. CDR3 length: 15 amino acids. CDR3: CASSEINGRKDTQYF. The DNA of the CDR3 is TGTGCCAGCAGCGAGATAAATGGGAGGAAAGATACGCAGTATTTT.

This chain joins TRBV19 and TRBJ1-5, with 7 bases aligning to TRBD1. Germline values: CDR1 LNHDA, CDR2 SQIVND (reference sequence). V shed 6 bases and J 3 bases; nucleotides not matched to a gene: 5. The CDR3 has 14 residues. The CDR3 DNA reads TGTGCCAGTAGCCCCGGGACAGTCAATCAGCCCCAGCATTTT. Translated, it gives CASSPGTVNQPQHF.

V is TRBV27 and J is TRBJ2-7; 7 positions match TRBD2. After removal of 7 bases from V and 7 bases from J, the junction contained 7 bases not matched to a gene. CDR1 and CDR2 from the germline V gene are MNHEY and SMNVEV (reference sequence). CDR3 size: 12 residues. CDR3 bases: TGTGCCAGCACCAGCGTGGGGGGGGAGCAGTACTTC. It codes for CASTSVGGEQYF.

V is TRBV7-9 and J is TRBJ1-1, with 9 positions matching TRBD1. CDR3 length equals 17 residues. CDR1 SEHNR and CDR2 FQNEAQ come from the germline V gene (reference sequence). The trim removed 7 bases at V and 4 bases at J, leaving 16 bases unmatched. The DNA for the CDR3 is TGTGCCAGCACCAGGGGGTTACGGGACAGGGACATCACTGAAGCTTTCTTT. Its protein product is CASTRGLRDRDITEAFF.

V gene TRBV19 combines with J gene TRBJ1-2; D is perhaps TRBD1 (5 bases). CDR3 length equals 14 residues. The germline V gene has CDR1 LNHDA and CDR2 SQIVND (reference sequence). Trimming took off 6 bases at V and 0 bases at J, with 11 bases between the two ends. In nucleotides, the CDR3 is TGTGCCAGTAGCTTGGGGCTTTCTAACTATGGCTACACCTTC. Protein: CASSLGLSNYGYTF.

The chain uses TRBV7-2 and TRBJ2-1, with 7 nucleotides matching TRBD1. With 1 base clipped from V and 7 bases from J, the junction kept 7 bases outside the gene matches. There are 15 residues in the CDR3. The V gene's germline CDR1 is SGHTA and CDR2 FQGNSA. CDR3 in amino acids: CASSLDRGRGNEQFF. The CDR3 DNA follows: TGTGCCAGCAGCTTAGACAGGGGCCGAGGGAATGAGCAGTTCTTC.

This chain's CDR3 is CASSLGQADSGNTIYF. The CDR3 DNA follows: TGTGCCAGCAGCTTGGGACAGGCGGACTCTGGAAACACCATATATTTT. The V call is TRBV7-2, the J call TRBJ1-3, with 8 bases identical to TRBD1. After removal of 3 bases from V and 0 bases from J, the junction contained 4 bases not matched to a gene. Germline CDR1 reads SGHTA; CDR2 reads FQGNSA. The CDR3 runs to 16 residues.

J is TRBJ2-7 and V is TRBV2; D might be TRBD1 (6 bases). Germline CDR1 is SNHLY and CDR2 is FYNNEI. Trimming cost V 1 base and J 4 bases, with 11 bases left between them. CDR3 length: 14 residues. DNA of the CDR3: TGTGCCAGCAGTGAAGGGCAGGGGAGATACGAGCAGTACTTC. It encodes CASSEGQGRYEQYF.

The chain has TRBV7-3 and TRBJ2-6; no reliable D call. The V and J ends lost 5 bases and 0 bases respectively, with 17 bases between them. The CDR3 has 18 amino acids. The germline CDR1 and CDR2 sequences are SGHTA and FQGTGA. CDR3 amino acids: CASSPLPPSGSGANVLTF. CDR3 nucleotide sequence: TGTGCCAGCAGCCCCCTACCCCCCTCCGGCTCTGGGGCCAACGTCCTGACTTTC.

The chain is built from TRBV19 and TRBJ1-2, with D possibly matching TRBD1 (5 bases). The CDR3 runs 16 residues. V dropped 6 bases and J dropped 2 bases, with 19 bases sitting between them. Germline V gene sequence: CDR1 LNHDA, CDR2 SQIVND (reference sequence). CDR3 sequence: CASSPPRDGQNYGYTF. Here the CDR3 DNA reads TGTGCCAGTAGCCCCCCGCGGGACGGACAAAACTATGGCTACACCTTC.

The chain joins TRBV18 to TRBJ1-2; D uncertain. The V gene lost 3 bases and the J gene lost 7 bases, with 12 bases spanning the gap. This CDR3 has 13 residues. Looked up from germline, CDR1 is KGHSH and CDR2 is LQKENI. Here the CDR3 DNA reads TGTGCCAGCTCACCCCCTTTCCGGGTTGGCTACACCTTC. Protein sequence: CASSPPFRVGYTF.

The V gene is TRBV27, the J gene TRBJ2-2; D unresolved. Germline CDR1 MNHEY, CDR2 SMNVEV (reference sequence). V was trimmed by 3 bases and J by 1 base, leaving 3 bases between them. This CDR3 has 13 amino acids. CDR3 DNA: TGTGCCAGCAGTTTCCTGAACACCGGGGAGCTGTTTTTT. It yields the protein CASSFLNTGELFF.

The gene calls are TRBV29-1 and TRBJ2-5; 7 nucleotides match TRBD2. The germline V gene has CDR1 SQVTM and CDR2 ANQGSEA. V was pared by 2 bases and J by 0 bases, with 3 bases of the junction left unmatched. This CDR3 has 14 amino acids. The DNA of the CDR3 is TGCAGCGTTGAACCCGGGACTAACCAAGAGACCCAGTACTTC. Translation gives CSVEPGTNQETQYF.

This clone appeared once. V and J are TRBV3-1 (or the pseudogene TRBV3-2) and TRBJ1-5, with a possible D match to TRBD1 (6 bases). V shed 0 bases and J shed 0 bases, with 24 bases lying between them. Germline lookup yields CDR1 LGHDT and CDR2 YNNKEL (reference sequence). CDR3 size: 21 residues. In DNA, the CDR3 is TGTGCCAGCAGCCAAGATAAAGGGGGTAGACGGTTGAAATATAGCAATCAGCCCCAGCATTTT. Protein sequence: CASSQDKGGRRLKYSNQPQHF.

The genes are TRBV11-2 and TRBJ1-1; a weak D match, TRBD1 (6 bases). The germline V and J ends were trimmed by 2 bases and 4 bases, with 11 bases remaining between them. The germline gives CDR1 SGHAT, CDR2 FQNNGV. The CDR3 is made up of 14 amino acids. CDR3 amino acids: CASSLQTGSTEAFF. CDR3 bases: TGTGCCAGCAGCTTACAGACAGGCTCCACTGAAGCTTTCTTT.

For this clone: Germline and junction disagree at one end, which may indicate a read error. V usage is TRBV7-2 and J usage is TRBJ2-5; TRBD1 is a possible D gene (7 bases). CDR1 is SGHTA, CDR2 FQGNSA, per germline. The CDR3 spans 16 residues. CDR3 loop: CASSSSRQGGTETQYF. The CDR3 DNA reads as TGTGCCAGCAGCTCCTCCCGACAGGGAGGTACGGAGACCCAATACTTC.

J is TRBJ1-1 and V is TRBV6-5, with 9 bases matching TRBD1. CDR1 and CDR2 (germline): MNHEY, SVGAGI. V shed 2 bases and J 6 bases; nucleotides not matched to a gene: 4. This CDR3 has 14 residues. The CDR3, as DNA: TGTGCCAGCAGTTACGGAGGGACAGGGTCTGAAGCTTTCTTT. It yields the protein CASSYGGTGSEAFF.

In nucleotides, the CDR3 is TGTGCCTGGAGTGAGCCAGGGCGGGGGTTCACCTTC. It yields the protein CAWSEPGRGFTF. The chain carries TRBV30 and TRBJ1-2, with D possibly being TRBD1 (5 bases). V was pared by 1 base and J by 13 bases, with 16 bases between. Germline V gives CDR1 GTSNPN, CDR2 SVGIG (reference sequence). The CDR3 totals 12 residues.

V usage is TRBV29-1 and J usage is TRBJ1-5; maybe TRBD1 (5 bases). V was shortened by 5 bases and J by 5 bases, with 10 bases between the two germline ends. Germline loops: CDR1 SQVTM, CDR2 ANQGSEA. The CDR3 contains 12 residues. For the CDR3, the DNA is TGCAGCGTTTCCGACAGTTATCAGCCCCAGCATTTT. Amino acid sequence: CSVSDSYQPQHF.

The CDR3 coding sequence is TGCGCCAGCAGCCGTGATATCGAGAGCACTGAAGCTTTCTTT. Residues: CASSRDIESTEAFF. The gene calls are TRBV5-1 and TRBJ1-1; no definite D call. CDR1 and CDR2 from the germline V gene are SGHRS and YFSETQ. CDR3 length: 14 amino acids. V dropped 4 bases and J dropped 4 bases, with 14 bases sitting between them.